This entry lists 2 T cell receptor beta chains sequenced from one sample in a study of T cell responses to AZD1222 COVID-19 vaccine. Profiled with immunoSEQ multiplex PCR; TCRdb holds only in-frame clones, not every one. This table holds roughly 200,000 clones, 85% to 95% found once. This specimen consisted of peripheral blood, obtained on day 0 of MenACWY control vaccination. These receptors came from an adult in good health.

This chain uses TRBV19 with TRBJ1-1, with 10 bases identical to TRBD1. The CDR3 is 13 amino acids. Germline values: CDR1 LNHDA, CDR2 SQIVND (reference sequence). V shed 5 bases and J 3 bases; nucleotides not matched to a gene: 0. The DNA for the CDR3 is TGTGCCAGTAGTGACAGGGGGCACACTGAAGCTTTCTTT. Translating it yields CASSDRGHTEAFF.

The V gene is TRBV7-9, the J gene TRBJ2-5; TRBD2 matches 12 bases. V dropped 4 bases and J dropped 5; count of bases not matched to a gene: 14. Germline V lookup: CDR1 SEHNR, CDR2 FQNEAQ (reference sequence). CDR3 length: 18 amino acids. The DNA for the CDR3 is TGTGCCAGCAGCTCCCCTAGCGGGGGGGCGGACCGGATGGAGACCCAGTACTTC. Encoded protein: CASSSPSGGADRMETQYF. Full variable domain (outside the CDR3, taken from reference TRBV7-9 and TRBJ2-5): DTGVSQNPRHKITKRGQNVTFRCDPISEHNRLYWYRQTLGQGPEFLTYFQNEAQLEKSRLLSDRFSAERPKGSFSTLEIQRTEQGDSAMYLCASSSPSGGADRMETQYFGPGTRLLVL.